A single sample is the source of the 32 T cell receptor beta chains below, sequenced in a study of CXCR3-negative and CXCR3-positive naive CD8 T cells. Whole-study results and caveats: Naive cells with CXCR3 showed TRB CDR3s that were more hydrophobic than those in CXCR3-negative naive cells.

cDNA libraries for TRB were generated by 5' RACE incorporating UMI labels. TCRdb reprocessed the 5' RACE reads and reports one entry per CDR3 protein, with no DNA. With approximately 120,000 distinct CDR3 sequences in the sample, the ten largest clones hold around 0.35%. No antigen has been identified for these receptors. The material sequenced was naive CXCR3+ CD8+ T cells from blood. The subset denotes: CD45RO-CCR7+CD27+CD95- naive CD8+ T cells expressing CXCR3 (TNR3+). The receptors originated from a human donor in good health. Some clones in this sample may be carry-over from other donors' samples.

The chain combines TRBV7-9 with TRBJ1-5. Per the germline V gene, CDR1 is SEHNR and CDR2 is FQNEAQ (reference sequence). The CDR3 extends over 15 amino acids. The chain's CDR3 is CASSLDLQSNQPQHF. The variable domain in full, with the rest retrieved from reference TRBV7-9 and TRBJ1-5, is DTGVSQNPRHKITKRGQNVTFRCDPISEHNRLYWYRQTLGQGPEFLTYFQNEAQLEKSRLLSDRFSAERPKGSFSTLEIQRTEQGDSAMYLCASSLDLQSNQPQHFGDGTRLSIL.

The chain couples TRBV13 to TRBJ1-2. In germline, CDR1 is PRHDT, CDR2 FYEKMQ (reference sequence). This CDR3 is built from 13 residues. CDR3 residues: CASSSVGELSYTF.

The V and J genes are TRBV7-9 and TRBJ2-5; absent DNA, TCRdb's TRBD2 call cannot be checked. Looked up from germline, CDR1 is SEHNR and CDR2 is FQNEAQ (reference sequence). The CDR3 consists of 14 residues. CDR3: CASSFPGRGETQYF.

The CDR3 protein is CASSSLNVIEAFF. The chain links TRBV27 to TRBJ1-1; the TRBD1 assignment by TCRdb is unverifiable without DNA. Germline values: CDR1 MNHEY, CDR2 SMNVEV (reference sequence). This CDR3 has 13 amino acids.

V and J are TRBV6-2 or TRBV6-3 and TRBJ2-2. The CDR3 covers 15 residues. Germline V gives CDR1 MNHEY, CDR2 SVGEGT. The CDR3 spells CASSYSIGSTGELFF.

This rearrangement joins TRBV28 to TRBJ1-1. Germline-derived CDR1 and CDR2 are MDHEN and SYDVKM. This CDR3 has 17 amino acids. The CDR3 region is CASSLYGAPTGDTEAFF.

The rearrangement links TRBV6-5 to TRBJ2-1; TCRdb designates TRBD2, a call that cannot be tested without DNA. Looked up from germline, CDR1 is MNHEY and CDR2 is SVGAGI. The CDR3 runs 14 residues. CDR3: CASRSSGPYNEQFF.

This chain uses TRBV28 with TRBJ2-5; TCRdb's D call, TRBD2, is unchecked because there is no DNA. This CDR3 is built from 16 residues. The germline V gene encodes CDR1 MDHEN and CDR2 SYDVKM. The CDR3 loop reads CASSRTSGGIQETQYF.

The chain couples TRBV12-3 or TRBV12-4 to TRBJ2-5; TCRdb picks TRBD1, but there is no DNA to check that call. The CDR3 is 15 residues long. The CDR3 loop reads CASSPAQGRAETQYF.

The J gene is TRBJ2-2, the V gene TRBV19. CDR3 length: 15 residues. Per the germline V gene, CDR1 is LNHDA and CDR2 is SQIVND (reference sequence). CDR3 region: CASSLGWGNTGELFF.

V and J are TRBV6-5 and TRBJ1-6; lacking DNA, the TRBD1 call made by TCRdb goes unchecked. This CDR3 has 15 residues. The germline gives CDR1 MNHEY, CDR2 SVGAGI. The chain's CDR3 is CASSYSGAGGSPLHF.

The chain carries TRBV27 and TRBJ1-4; TCRdb's D call of TRBD1 is untestable without DNA. This CDR3 has 16 residues. Per the germline V gene, CDR1 is MNHEY and CDR2 is SMNVEV (reference sequence). The CDR3 spells CASSFLPGPNGEKLFF.

The chain has TRBV5-5 and TRBJ2-7; the TCRdb D gene call, TRBD1, has no DNA to confirm it. The CDR3 totals 14 residues. Germline loops: CDR1 SGHKS, CDR2 YYEKEE (reference sequence). CDR3 protein: CASSATDTHYEQYF. The full variable domain, completed using reference TRBV5-5 and TRBJ2-7, is DAGVTQSPTHLIKTRGQQVTLRCSPISGHKSVSWYQQVLGQGPQFIFQYYEKEERGRGNFPDRFSARQFPNYSSELNVNALLLGDSALYLCASSATDTHYEQYFGPGTRLTVT.

The gene calls are TRBV20-1 and TRBJ2-7; TCRdb's D call, TRBD1, is unchecked because there is no DNA. Germline-derived CDR1 and CDR2 are DFQATT and SNEGSKA (reference sequence). The CDR3 loop spans 14 amino acids. CDR3 amino acids: CSARTVTGGNEQYF.

This rearrangement joins TRBV28 to TRBJ2-5; TCRdb gives TRBD1 as the D gene, but with no DNA this cannot be confirmed. CDR3 length: 11 residues. Germline V gene lookup returns CDR1 MDHEN and CDR2 SYDVKM. CDR3 in amino acids: CASSLPGKWYF.

V and J are TRBV2 and TRBJ1-5; TCRdb's D gene call, TRBD1, goes unchecked for lack of DNA. CDR1 and CDR2 from the germline V gene are SNHLY and FYNNEI. The CDR3 is made up of 14 amino acids. CDR3 region: CASSAGTSNQPQHF.

This rearrangement joins TRBV21-1 to TRBJ2-3; TCRdb reports TRBD1, a call that lacks DNA to check it against. TRBV21-1 is recorded as a pseudogene. This CDR3 has 14 residues. This CDR3 is CANGDRWSTDTQYF.

The V gene is TRBV29-1, the J gene TRBJ2-7; the D gene TCRdb calls, TRBD1, cannot be checked with no DNA. This CDR3 contains 13 residues. Germline-derived CDR1 and CDR2 are SQVTM and ANQGSEA. This chain's CDR3 is CSVRQGNTYEQYF.

V and J are TRBV29-1 and TRBJ2-7; the TCRdb D gene call, TRBD2, has no DNA to confirm it. The CDR3 is 13 residues long. Germline V gene sequence: CDR1 SQVTM, CDR2 ANQGSEA. The CDR3 loop reads CSARGTWSYEQYF.

V gene TRBV6-5 combines with J gene TRBJ2-2. This CDR3 region has 16 residues. Germline V gene lookup returns CDR1 MNHEY and CDR2 SVGAGI. This chain's CDR3 is CASIPDAYANTGELFF.

The V call is TRBV20-1, the J call TRBJ1-1; TCRdb proposes TRBD1, but this gene call is untestable without DNA. The CDR3 contains 13 residues. Germline V gene lookup returns CDR1 DFQATT and CDR2 SNEGSKA (reference sequence). CDR3 in amino acids: CSARDLGGTEAFF.

J is TRBJ2-2 and V is TRBV7-8; TCRdb lists TRBD1, though no DNA is available to test this call. The CDR3 length is 17 residues. Germline V gene sequence: CDR1 SGHVS, CDR2 FQNEAQ. The CDR3 loop is CASSLDGRQGRTGELFF.

The chain has TRBV12-3 or TRBV12-4 and TRBJ2-3; the D gene TCRdb calls, TRBD1, cannot be checked with no DNA. The CDR3 is made up of 17 amino acids. CDR3 sequence reads: CASSLDLTGIFTDTQYF.

CDR3 sequence: CASNHRKGGSGELFF. The rearrangement links TRBV12-3 or TRBV12-4 to TRBJ2-2; with no DNA, the TCRdb D assignment of TRBD1 cannot be verified. The CDR3 is 15 residues long.

The V call is TRBV29-1, the J call TRBJ2-5; the TCRdb call, TRBD2, lacks DNA for checking. Looked up from germline, CDR1 is SQVTM and CDR2 is ANQGSEA. The CDR3 extends over 15 amino acids. CDR3 sequence: CSVIPSGGAGETQYF.

CDR3 in amino acids: CASSPSPILETQYF. The gene calls are TRBV7-9 and TRBJ2-5; TCRdb's assignment of TRBD2 cannot be checked, as there is no DNA. Per the germline V gene, CDR1 is SEHNR and CDR2 is FQNEAQ (reference sequence). This CDR3 has 14 amino acids.

The chain has TRBV9 and TRBJ2-7; the D gene TCRdb calls, TRBD2, cannot be checked with no DNA. The CDR3 covers 14 residues. Per the germline V gene, CDR1 is SGDLS and CDR2 is YYNGEE. This CDR3 reads CASSPAGRVYEQYF.

The rearrangement uses TRBV29-1 and TRBJ2-5; TCRdb outputs TRBD2, but without DNA this stays unchecked. Germline assignment: CDR1 SQVTM and CDR2 ANQGSEA. This CDR3 has 14 residues. The CDR3 reads CSVEPAGEQETQYF.

The CDR3: CSARSGLAYYDEQFF. This chain joins TRBV20-1 and TRBJ2-1; TCRdb's D gene call, TRBD2, goes unchecked for lack of DNA. The CDR3 sequence is 15 residues long. Germline V lookup: CDR1 DFQATT, CDR2 SNEGSKA (reference sequence).

The chain carries TRBV12-3 or TRBV12-4 and TRBJ2-2; TCRdb's D call of TRBD1 is untestable without DNA. The CDR3 is 17 residues long. The chain's CDR3 is CASSPGQGGARTGELFF.

The V and J genes are TRBV24-1 and TRBJ1-5; the D call of TRBD1 rests on TCRdb alone, since no DNA is present to check it. CDR1 KGHDR and CDR2 SFDVKD come from the germline V gene. The CDR3 runs to 15 residues. CDR3 in amino acids: CATSDRGGSNQPQHF.

The chain employs TRBV28 and TRBJ2-7; TCRdb picks TRBD2, but there is no DNA to check that call. Germline assignment: CDR1 MDHEN and CDR2 SYDVKM. CDR3 length: 15 residues. CDR3: CASSWRGILGIEQYF.